Listed below are T cell receptor beta chains from one sample, sequenced in a study of beta chain features in type 1 diabetes. The repertoire was sequenced with immunoSEQ multiplex PCR; TCRdb's copy has only in-frame clones and lacks some. This table has 200,000 to 250,000 clones, under 20% appearing once. The sequenced material came from naive CD4+ T cells from blood. The receptors originated from a man aged 25 to 40 with type 1 diabetes. CDR3s leave out the opening cysteine and the closing phenylalanine or tryptophan. Clone size appears in some rows only: once, few, many, or a class for an expanded clone.

cdr3_length: 11
j_call: TRBJ2-1
v_call: TRBV7-7
clone_size: few
cdr3_aa: ASSEGRNNEQF

cdr3_length: 12
j_call: TRBJ1-1
v_call: TRBV29-1
clone_size: few
cdr3_aa: SVSPRQANTEAF

cdr3_length: 9
j_call: TRBJ2-7
v_call: TRBV28
clone_size: NA
cdr3_aa: ASSLRGSHT

cdr3_length: 12
j_call: TRBJ2-5
v_call: TRBV7-9
clone_size: few
cdr3_aa: ASSRDRPGETQY

cdr3_length: 13
j_call: TRBJ2-5
v_call: TRBV5-4
clone_size: once
cdr3_aa: ASSLPSGLKETQY

cdr3_length: 14
j_call: TRBJ2-5
v_call: TRBV7-9
clone_size: few
cdr3_aa: ASSRTSGISGETQY

cdr3_length: 13
j_call: TRBJ2-1
v_call: TRBV9
clone_size: NA
cdr3_aa: ASSDGQSSYNEQF

cdr3_length: 11
j_call: TRBJ2-5
v_call: TRBV9
clone_size: NA
cdr3_aa: ASSVAKEETQY

cdr3_length: 15
j_call: TRBJ2-3
v_call: TRBV27
clone_size: NA
cdr3_aa: ASSSPGLAREQDTQY

cdr3_length: 13
j_call: TRBJ2-1
v_call: TRBV29-1
clone_size: few
cdr3_aa: SVGTGTSVSNEQF

cdr3_length: 12
j_call: TRBJ2-1
v_call: TRBV30
clone_size: NA
cdr3_aa: AWERDRSYNEQF

cdr3_length: 12
j_call: TRBJ2-3
v_call: TRBV29-1
clone_size: few
cdr3_aa: SARRASGGDTQY

cdr3_length: 13
j_call: TRBJ1-3
v_call: TRBV7-2
clone_size: few
cdr3_aa: ASSSGSSPGNTIY

cdr3_length: 11
j_call: TRBJ1-1
v_call: TRBV29-1
clone_size: few
cdr3_aa: SVGRPMNTEAF

cdr3_length: 10
j_call: TRBJ1-2
v_call: TRBV10-1
clone_size: few
cdr3_aa: ASSQDSYGYT

cdr3_length: 10
j_call: TRBJ2-2
v_call: TRBV7-9
clone_size: many
cdr3_aa: ASNWINGELF

cdr3_length: 9
j_call: TRBJ1-2
v_call: TRBV6-1
clone_size: NA
cdr3_aa: ASSEVYGYT

cdr3_length: 13
j_call: TRBJ2-1
v_call: TRBV10-3
clone_size: few
cdr3_aa: AISESDYSYNEQF

cdr3_length: 11
j_call: TRBJ2-7
v_call: TRBV7-2
clone_size: few
cdr3_aa: ASSFGGSYEQY

cdr3_length: 12
j_call: TRBJ2-3
v_call: TRBV25-1
clone_size: NA
cdr3_aa: ATVSTSGADTQY

cdr3_length: 9
j_call: TRBJ1-1
v_call: TRBV27
clone_size: few
cdr3_aa: ASSQAGRAF

cdr3_length: 13
j_call: TRBJ2-1
v_call: TRBV7-6
clone_size: NA
cdr3_aa: ASSFSSGPRSEQF

cdr3_length: 14
j_call: TRBJ2-2
v_call: TRBV4-2
clone_size: few
cdr3_aa: ASSQRLVINTGELF

cdr3_length: 11
j_call: TRBJ2-1
v_call: TRBV29-1
clone_size: few
cdr3_aa: SSHESSYNEQF

cdr3_length: 10
j_call: TRBJ1-2
v_call: TRBV5-4
clone_size: few
cdr3_aa: ASSWFGGGYT

cdr3_length: 12
j_call: TRBJ2-7
v_call: TRBV27
clone_size: NA
cdr3_aa: ASSLTVSSYEQY

cdr3_length: 12
j_call: TRBJ2-1
v_call: TRBV30
clone_size: NA
cdr3_aa: AWEIQGVMNEQF

cdr3_length: 12
j_call: TRBJ2-3
v_call: TRBV6-6
clone_size: NA
cdr3_aa: ASSYRTGSDTQY

cdr3_length: 8
j_call: TRBJ2-5
v_call: TRBV28
clone_size: NA
cdr3_aa: ASGLRTQY

cdr3_length: 12
j_call: TRBJ1-5
v_call: TRBV7-8
clone_size: few
cdr3_aa: ASSLGNRGLARH

cdr3_length: 12
j_call: TRBJ2-4
v_call: TRBV10-1
clone_size: NA
cdr3_aa: ASSYTGLRDIQY

cdr3_length: 14
j_call: TRBJ2-1
v_call: TRBV2
clone_size: NA
cdr3_aa: ASSELRGYEVNEQF

cdr3_length: 13
j_call: TRBJ1-3
v_call: TRBV9
clone_size: NA
cdr3_aa: ASSPGGLRGNTIY

cdr3_length: 12
j_call: TRBJ2-5
v_call: TRBV9
clone_size: NA
cdr3_aa: ASSVSTAKETQY

cdr3_length: 13
j_call: TRBJ1-1
v_call: TRBV7-8
clone_size: few
cdr3_aa: ASSLGPGYGTEAF